A selection of T cell receptor beta chains follows, all from one sample in a study of cytomegalovirus exposure and HLA in healthy donors. Profiling relied on immunoSEQ multiplex PCR, and the TCRdb table lists in-frame clones only, not all of them. Among some 100,000 clones listed, about 85% were seen once. The sequenced sample consisted of PBMCs. These receptors were taken from a girl aged 2-10 years in good health and CMV-seropositive. Both conserved end residues are part of each CDR3. D genes are given only for firm matches. Part of the rows lack a size; the others show once, few, many or a class for expanded clones.

D	V	size	J	CDR3	DNA
.	TRBV5-1	.	TRBJ2-7	CASSGSYEQYF	TGCGCCAGCAGTGGCAGCTACGAGCAGTACTTC
TRBD1	TRBV5-1	.	TRBJ1-4	CASSYTGATNEKLFF	TGCGCCAGCAGCTATACAGGGGCAACTAATGAAAAACTGTTTTTT
.	TRBV6-5	.	TRBJ2-1	CASSYGPWVRNNEQFF	TGTGCCAGCAGTTACGGGCCTTGGGTACGGAACAATGAGCAGTTCTTC
.	TRBV27	.	TRBJ2-1	CASSLGAYNEQFF	TGTGCCAGCAGCCTGGGAGCGTACAATGAGCAGTTCTTC
.	TRBV27	.	TRBJ2-3	CASSFFPDTQYF	TGTGCCAGCAGTTTCTTCCCAGATACGCAGTATTTT
.	TRBV27	.	TRBJ2-3	CASRREHGTDTQYF	TGTGCCAGCAGACGGGAGCACGGAACAGATACGCAGTATTTT
TRBD2	TRBV7-2	once	TRBJ2-5	CASSLGTSGLGVRETQYF	TGTGCCAGCAGCTTAGGGACTAGCGGCCTAGGAGTTCGAGAGACCCAGTACTTC
TRBD1	TRBV4-2	few	TRBJ1-1	CASSHAGGLGTEAFF	TGTGCCAGCAGCCATGCAGGGGGATTGGGGACTGAAGCTTTCTTT
TRBD1	TRBV29-1	.	TRBJ1-2	CSVEVGTGKNNYGYTF	TGCAGCGTTGAAGTGGGGACAGGCAAGAATAACTATGGCTACACCTTC
.	TRBV30	.	TRBJ2-7	CAWSLGGTGYEQYF	TGTGCCTGGAGTCTGGGCGGTACAGGGTACGAGCAGTACTTC
.	TRBV27	few	TRBJ1-1	CASSYRVNTEAFF	TGTGCCAGCAGTTACAGGGTGAACACTGAAGCTTTCTTT
TRBD1	TRBV6-1	.	TRBJ2-7	CASSWRTGSIEQYF	TGTGCCAGCAGTTGGCGGACAGGTTCTATCGAGCAGTACTTC
.	TRBV27	.	TRBJ2-7	CASSSRTNYEQYF	TGTGCCAGCAGTTCCAGGACAAACTATGAGCAGTACTTC
.	TRBV2	.	TRBJ2-7	CASSEDGQYYEQYF	TGTGCCAGCAGTGAAGACGGACAGTACTACGAGCAGTACTTC
.	TRBV27	.	TRBJ2-2	CASRRGANTGELFF	TGTGCCAGCAGGCGAGGCGCGAACACCGGGGAGCTGTTTTTT
.	TRBV7-3	.	TRBJ2-5	CASSRSSMETQYF	TGTGCCAGCAGCCGCTCGAGCATGGAGACCCAGTACTTC
.	TRBV29-1	.	TRBJ2-7	CSVEDLGGEQYF	TGCAGCGTTGAAGACCTAGGAGGCGAGCAGTACTTC
TRBD2	TRBV29-1	.	TRBJ2-1	CSVEELLAGGWDEQFF	TGCAGCGTTGAAGAGCTCCTAGCGGGGGGTTGGGATGAGCAGTTCTTC
.	TRBV7-6	.	TRBJ2-7	CASSPRGGRDEQYF	TGTGCCAGCAGCCCGAGGGGGGGCAGGGACGAGCAGTACTTC
.	TRBV19	.	TRBJ1-2	CASTDWGGGVYGYTF	TGTGCCAGCACGGATTGGGGGGGCGGCGTTTATGGCTACACCTTC
.	TRBV27	once	TRBJ2-2	CASSFVGGTGELFF	TGTGCCAGCAGTTTCGTAGGGGGCACCGGGGAGCTGTTTTTT
.	TRBV19	.	TRBJ1-2	CASSRTGIVYGYTF	TGTGCCAGTAGTCGAACAGGGATCGTCTATGGCTACACCTTC
.	TRBV9	.	TRBJ2-6	CASSPRREGANVLTF	TGTGCCAGCAGCCCTCGCCGGGAGGGGGCCAACGTCCTGACTTTC
TRBD1	TRBV7-2	.	TRBJ2-5	CASSNLAGSFHRGETQYF	TGTGCCAGCAGCAACCTAGCAGGGTCCTTCCACAGGGGAGAGACCCAGTACTTC
TRBD2	TRBV4-3	.	TRBJ2-1	CASSQVGAGGFRGNEQFF	TGCGCCAGCAGCCAAGTCGGAGCGGGAGGCTTCAGGGGGAATGAGCAGTTCTTC
TRBD1	TRBV4-3	few	TRBJ2-1	CASRQTGHNEQFF	TGCGCCAGCAGGCAGACAGGGCACAATGAGCAGTTCTTC
.	TRBV15	.	TRBJ1-1	CATSRDWAGVENTEAFF	TGTGCCACCAGCAGAGACTGGGCAGGGGTGGAGAACACTGAAGCTTTCTTT
.	TRBV7-9	.	TRBJ1-1	CASSDQAFF	TGTGCCAGCAGCGATCAGGCTTTCTTT
TRBD1	TRBV30	.	TRBJ1-5	CAWSVDLDRTRGNQPQHF	TGTGCCTGGAGTGTAGATTTGGACAGGACGCGGGGCAATCAGCCCCAGCATTTT
.	TRBV6-5	.	TRBJ2-5	CASSYRPGTVGAQYF	TGTGCCAGCAGTTACAGGCCTGGCACCGTCGGGGCCCAGTACTTC
.	TRBV25-1	.	TRBJ1-1	CASSSFGLAEAFF	TGTGCCAGCAGTTCCTTTGGACTTGCTGAAGCTTTCTTT
TRBD2	TRBV6-1	.	TRBJ2-7	CASSEEGRGLAKAYEQYF	TGTGCCAGCAGTGAGGAGGGACGGGGACTAGCGAAGGCCTACGAGCAGTACTTC
.	TRBV4-3	.	TRBJ1-1	CASSQDPGTEAFF	TGCGCCAGCAGCCAAGACCCGGGCACTGAAGCTTTCTTT
TRBD2	TRBV27	.	TRBJ2-7	CASSPSSGGSYEQYF	TGTGCCAGCAGTCCGAGCAGCGGGGGCTCCTACGAGCAGTACTTC
.	TRBV5-8	few	TRBJ2-3	CASSLLAPTDTQYF	TGTGCCAGCAGCCTTCTAGCGCCCACAGATACGCAGTATTTT
.	TRBV4-1	.	TRBJ2-7	CASSRGGHLGPYEQYF	TGCGCCAGCAGCCGCGGGGGACATCTTGGACCCTACGAGCAGTACTTC
.	TRBV29-1	.	TRBJ1-2	CSVVGFSNYGYTF	TGCAGCGTTGTTGGCTTCTCGAACTATGGCTACACCTTC
.	TRBV7-2	.	TRBJ1-2	CASSSVRGGADYGYTF	TGTGCCAGCAGCTCCGTCAGGGGAGGGGCGGACTATGGCTACACCTTC
.	TRBV30	few	TRBJ2-7	CAWSPPGYSYEQYF	TGTGCCTGGAGCCCGCCGGGGTATTCCTACGAGCAGTACTTC
.	TRBV9	.	TRBJ1-2	CASSVLGVENYGYTF	TGTGCCAGCAGCGTACTAGGGGTAGAGAACTATGGCTACACCTTC
TRBD1	TRBV15	.	TRBJ2-3	CATSRQGASTDTQYF	TGTGCCACCAGCAGACAGGGGGCCAGCACAGATACGCAGTATTTT
TRBD1	TRBV6-5	.	TRBJ2-7	CASSRKTGGPYEQYF	TGTGCCAGCAGTCGTAAGACAGGGGGGCCCTACGAGCAGTACTTC
.	TRBV30	.	TRBJ2-6	CAWSGAGANVLTF	TGTGCCTGGAGCGGGGCTGGGGCCAACGTCCTGACTTTC
TRBD2	TRBV28	.	TRBJ2-1	CASSLGGVMGYEQFF	TGTGCCAGCAGTTTAGGGGGGGTGATGGGCTATGAGCAGTTCTTC
TRBD1	TRBV7-2	.	TRBJ1-5	CASSPGDSSNQPQHF	TGTGCCAGCAGCCCGGGGGACAGTAGCAATCAGCCCCAGCATTTT
TRBD2	TRBV6-6	.	TRBJ2-1	CASSRGSGSQEQFF	TGTGCCAGCAGCCGGGGAAGCGGGAGCCAGGAGCAGTTCTTC
.	TRBV5-4	.	TRBJ2-2	CASSLASAVNTGELFF	TGTGCCAGCAGCTTGGCGTCAGCGGTTAACACCGGGGAGCTGTTTTTT
.	TRBV10-3	.	TRBJ1-4	CAISEGPGSEKLFF	TGTGCCATCAGTGAGGGGCCGGGGAGTGAAAAACTGTTTTTT
.	TRBV6-5	.	TRBJ1-2	CASSYNRGGYTF	TGTGCCAGCAGTTACAATCGGGGAGGCTACACCTTC